This section outlines one TCR beta chain sequence together with its context. PCR used 60 Vbeta primers and 13 Jbeta primers. Profiling relied on immunoSEQ multiplex PCR, and the TCRdb table lists in-frame clones only, not all of them. The sample comprises around 190,000 clones, just over 75% of which are singletons, and 1.5% to 2% rests with the top ten. The data are from a study of cytomegalovirus exposure and HLA in healthy donors. Trimming removed 4 bases from V and 0 bases from J, with 12 bases in between. Germline CDR1 and CDR2: SGHAT and FQNNGV. The CDR3 runs 15 residues. The clonotype comes from a man younger than 45 in good health and CMV-seronegative. The sequenced material came from PBMCs. The chain recombines TRBV11-2 with TRBJ1-1; D is uncertain. The CDR3 DNA reads TGTGCCAGCAGCTCTCGAGGGCAACTGAACACTGAAGCTTTCTTT. Amino acid sequence: CASSSRGQLNTEAFF. Using reference TRBV11-2 and TRBJ1-1 for the parts outside the CDR3, the full variable domain is EAGVAQSPRYKIIEKRQSVAFWCNPISGHATLYWYQQILGQGPKLLIQFQNNGVVDDSQLPKDRFSAERLKGVDSTLKIQPAKLEDSAVYLCASSSRGQLNTEAFFGQGTRLTVV.